These 20 T cell receptor beta chains were all obtained from the same sample, sequenced in a study of regulatory T cells in long-lasting Graves disease. Time point described: newly diagnosed GD, antithyroid drugs for less than 3 months. Construction of the TCR library relied on RNA isolated from PBMCs. Researchers made TCR beta libraries by using iRepertoire HTBI primers and running Arm-PCR on CDR3 regions. TCRdb redid the calling of the multiplex PCR reads with MiXCR, one entry per CDR3 protein. This table holds under 450,000 distinct CDR3 sequences, 12% found once. The same data also went into a second study, on T cells in Graves' hyperthyroidism and ophthalmopathy.

The sample was peripheral blood mononuclear cells (PBMCs), taken at new diagnosis, from a patient treated with antithyroid drugs. Receptors originate from a woman under 30 with Graves disease.

The sample holds many counts of this clonotype. The chain combines TRBV10-3 with TRBJ2-7; weak D call: TRBD2 (5 bases). The V gene's germline CDR1 is ENHRY and CDR2 SYGVKD. The CDR3 sequence is 13 residues long. With 4 bases removed from V and 1 base from J, the gap between germline ends came to 8 bases. The DNA of the CDR3 is TGTGCCATCAGTGGGACTCAATCCTACGAGCAGTACTTC. Its protein product is CAISGTQSYEQYF.

This clonotype has only a few counts. CDR3 DNA: TGTGCCATCAGTGAGCCCTCCGGGACCGGGGGCACCTTC. Its protein is CAISEPSGTGGTF. This sequence joins TRBV10-3 and TRBJ1-2, with a weak D call TRBD1 (5 bases). Trimming removed 2 bases at V and 13 bases at J, with 17 bases between. The CDR3 is made up of 13 amino acids. In germline, CDR1 is ENHRY, CDR2 SYGVKD.

This clonotype was observed at least ten times. The chain uses TRBV2 and TRBJ2-1; TRBD2 agrees at 10 bases. The V and J ends lost 4 bases and 8 bases, in that order; junction bases with no gene match: 17. From germline, CDR1 is SNHLY and CDR2 FYNNEI. This CDR3 is 18 amino acids long. This chain's CDR3 is CASSANPLAGVQVYEQFF. The CDR3 DNA reads as TGTGCCAGCAGTGCTAATCCGCTAGCGGGAGTTCAGGTGTATGAGCAGTTCTTC.

With regard to this clonotype: A clone one base away is much larger, so this may be a read error. This chain uses TRBV18 with TRBJ2-3; TRBD2 agrees at 7 bases. The CDR3 totals 14 residues. CDR1 is KGHSH, CDR2 LQKENI, per germline. The CDR3 DNA sequence: TGTGCCAGCTCACCGTCGAGCGGGGCGGATATGCAGTATTTT. Its translation: CASSPSSGADMQYF.

This clonotype was observed many times. The DNA of the CDR3 is TGTGCCAGCAGAAGACAGGGGGCTGAAGCTTTCTTT. It specifies CASRRQGAEAFF. V is TRBV2 and J is TRBJ1-1; 9 nucleotides match TRBD1. This CDR3 region has 12 residues. The V segment lost 6 bases and the J segment 6 bases; nucleotides outside the gene matches: 2. Germline CDR1 is SNHLY and CDR2 is FYNNEI.

Turning to this clonotype: This likely traces to a read error, being one base from a far larger clone. The chain employs TRBV11-2 and TRBJ1-1; 11 nucleotides agree with TRBD1. Looked up from germline, CDR1 is SGHAT and CDR2 is FQNNGV. CDR3 length: 14 residues. The CDR3 region has the DNA TGTGCCAGCAGCGGACAGGGGGCACTAGATGAAGCTCTCTTT. Encoded protein: CASSGQGALDEALF.

On this clonotype itself: One base away lies a much larger clone, so this may be a sequencing read error. The V gene is TRBV7-6, the J gene TRBJ2-5; no clear D gene. Per the germline V gene, CDR1 is SGHVS and CDR2 is FNYEAQ. There are 13 residues in the CDR3. The CDR3 nucleotides are TGTGCCAACAGCTTGAGCAGGTGGCAGACCCAGTACTTC. Protein sequence: CANSLSRWQTQYF.

CDR3 sequence: CASGLQTSGITQYF. CDR3 nucleotides: TGTGCCAGCGGGCTCCAGACTAGCGGGATTACGCAGTATTTT. The V and J genes are TRBV28 and TRBJ2-3, with 11 positions matching TRBD2. This CDR3 has 14 residues. The V segment lost 8 bases and the J segment 8 bases; nucleotides outside the gene matches: 9. From germline, CDR1 is MDHEN and CDR2 SYDVKM.

This clonotype has ten or more counts. A read error may account for a junction end that differs from germline. V and J are TRBV19 and TRBJ1-5, with 7 positions matching TRBD1. The CDR3 is 12 residues long. Germline V CDR1 and CDR2: LNHDA, SQIVND (reference sequence). The CDR3 DNA reads as TGTGCCAGTAGTATCCCGCGACAGGGACTGAATTTT. As protein: CASSIPRQGLNF.

The chain couples TRBV9 to TRBJ1-5; 9 bases map to TRBD1. V was clipped by 1 base and J by 5 bases; unmatched bases: 4. The CDR3 spans 15 residues. Germline-derived CDR1 and CDR2 are SGDLS and YYNGEE. The CDR3 DNA is TGTGCCAGCAGCGTATACAGGGGGCGCGATCAGCCCCAGCATTTT. Amino acids: CASSVYRGRDQPQHF.

This clonotype was seen ten or more times. CDR3 in amino acids: CASRNAPQRSNTGELFF. In nucleotides, the CDR3 is TGTGCCAGCAGAAATGCCCCCCAGCGGTCGAACACCGGGGAGCTGTTTTTT. The J gene is TRBJ2-2, the V gene TRBV28; D may be TRBD2 (5 bases). The V end was cut by 6 bases, the J end by 0 bases, with 17 bases between. The CDR3 has 17 residues. Germline V gives CDR1 MDHEN, CDR2 SYDVKM.

This clonotype was counted at least ten times. This chain uses TRBV19 with TRBJ1-1, with no clear D. The CDR3 spans 14 residues. V gave up 1 base and J gave up 2 bases, with 8 bases separating them. CDR1 and CDR2 (germline): LNHDA, SQIVND (reference sequence). The CDR3 region is CASSIVRSNTEAFF. Written as DNA, the CDR3 is TGTGCCAGTAGTATAGTTCGCAGCAACACTGAAGCTTTCTTT.

This clonotype was detected a few times. CDR3 coding DNA: TGTGCCATCAGCCTACAGGGCGATGAGCAGTTCTTC. This encodes CAISLQGDEQFF. The chain is built from TRBV10-3 and TRBJ2-1; TRBD1 is a possible D gene (6 bases). CDR3 size: 12 residues. Trimming took off 6 bases at V and 8 bases at J, with 11 bases between the two ends. CDR1 and CDR2 from the germline V gene are ENHRY and SYGVKD.

The chain joins TRBV29-1 to TRBJ1-1; no clear D. Germline CDR1 reads SQVTM; CDR2 reads ANQGSEA. The germline V and J ends were trimmed by 6 bases and 0 bases, with 14 bases remaining between them. The CDR3 length is 14 residues. CDR3 in DNA: TGCAGCGTCCGAGACGGCTACATGAACACTGAAGCTTTCTTT. Translating gives CSVRDGYMNTEAFF.

This clonotype was picked up a small number of times. This sequence joins TRBV20-1 and TRBJ2-7; D is possibly TRBD2 (5 bases). This CDR3 has 11 residues. CDR1 and CDR2 from the germline V gene are DFQATT and SNEGSKA (reference sequence). Between the trimmed V and J ends, which lost 6 bases and 10 bases, there was a span of 16 bases. The CDR3 spells CSAPAGVKQYV. The CDR3 nucleotides are TGCAGTGCCCCGGCCGGGGTTAAACAGTACGTC.

In its sample, this clonotype was seen many times. This sequence joins TRBV12-3 or TRBV12-4 and TRBJ2-1; 8 bases align to TRBD2. The length of the CDR3 is 15 residues. Trimming at V came to 5 bases and at J to 9 bases, leaving 12 bases not matched to a gene. DNA for the CDR3: TGTGCCAGCAGTCCGACTAGCGTAAGGCTCGGTGAGCAGTTCTTC. It is translated as CASSPTSVRLGEQFF.

In this sample, this clonotype turned up many times. The V and J genes are TRBV7-2 and TRBJ2-2; 7 positions match TRBD2. Germline V gene sequence: CDR1 SGHTA, CDR2 FQGNSA. V was pared by 5 bases and J by 6 bases, with 12 bases of the junction left unmatched. The CDR3 totals 16 residues. The CDR3 spells CASSDKVGLEAGELFF. The CDR3 coding sequence is TGTGCCAGCAGCGATAAGGTCGGACTAGAGGCCGGGGAGCTGTTTTTT.

This clonotype was seen at least ten times. The chain employs TRBV24-1 and TRBJ2-7, with TRBD1 matching over 8 bases. The junction had 6 bases not matched to a gene; V was cut back by 4 bases and J by 5 bases. Germline V gene data show CDR1 as KGHDR and CDR2 as SFDVKD. The CDR3 loop spans 14 amino acids. CDR3 sequence: CATSESGGWDEQYF. CDR3 nucleotide sequence: TGTGCCACCAGTGAATCAGGGGGCTGGGACGAGCAGTACTTC.

The table lists this clonotype with many counts. This chain links TRBV4-1 with TRBJ2-1, with 10 nucleotides matching TRBD2. In germline, CDR1 is MGHRA, CDR2 YSYEKL. The CDR3 length is 15 residues. Losses at the gene ends were 6 bases for V and 7 bases for J; bases not matched to a gene: 9. This chain's CDR3 is CASRDLAGAWNEQFF. The CDR3 bases are TGCGCCAGCAGGGACCTAGCGGGAGCATGGAATGAGCAGTTCTTC.

This clonotype came up a few times. The chain carries TRBV7-8 and TRBJ2-3, with D maybe TRBD1 (5 bases). Germline loops: CDR1 SGHVS, CDR2 FQNEAQ. This CDR3 is built from 15 residues. Between the trimmed V and J ends, which lost 5 bases and 0 bases, there was a span of 12 bases. CDR3 loop: CASSVDSSSTDTQYF. CDR3 sequence (DNA): TGTGCCAGCAGCGTCGACAGCTCTAGCACAGATACGCAGTATTTT.